The clone carrying this T cell receptor (beta chain) was detected ten times or more. The antigen is unknown. CDR3 and TCR beta VDJ profiling relied on a genomic DNA template. TCRdb analysed the reads with MiXCR anew, one entry per CDR3 protein. The sample records some 180,000 distinct CDR3 sequences, 46% being singletons. Trimming shortened V by 0 bases and J by 3 bases, and 8 bases separated the two germline ends. There are 15 residues in the CDR3. CDR1 KGHDR and CDR2 SFDVKD come from the germline V gene. The entry originates in a study of CD8+CD57+ T cells in acquired aplastic anemia. About the research overall: When averaged, DNA from sorted CD4+ and CD8+ cells came to about 3 ug. CD4+ reads averaged about 11 million in healthy donors. Study-level results: Controls did not differ significantly from patients in CD8+ Simpson's diversity. Patients and controls turned out to have roughly 31 CD8+ CDR3 sequences in common.

Sequenced input: sorted CD4+, CD8+, or CD8+CD57+ T cells (not recorded which) from PBMCs. The sequence derives from a human donor in good health. The V gene is TRBV24-1, the J gene TRBJ1-3; D gene uncertain. CDR3 bases: TGTGCCACCAGTGATTTGCAAGTTCTTGGAAACACCATATATTTT. This sequence encodes CATSDLQVLGNTIYF.